The TCR beta chain under discussion was sequenced for a study of T cell responses to AZD1222 COVID-19 vaccine. Points from the study as a whole: Only six people who got AZD1222 tested seropositive at baseline. Repertoire samples came only from after the peak T cell response. Regions 160-218 and 743-854 dominated among vaccine-associated CD4 TCRs spanning spike. Once two AZD1222 doses were given, Spike-specific TCR breadth and depth went up.

The table came from immunoSEQ multiplex PCR; TCRdb's copy has only in-frame clones and leaves some out. The table includes about 85,000 clones, about 86% detected once. As to this clone: What it binds is unknown.

The TCR comes from an adult in good health. Sequencing was performed on peripheral blood, taken on day 0 of AZD1222 vaccination.

CDR3 DNA sequence: TGTGCCAGCAGCTTCGTCGGGACTGAAGCTTTCTTT. Translation gives CASSFVGTEAFF. The chain combines TRBV11-1 with TRBJ1-1, with D unresolved. Germline CDR1 SGHAT, CDR2 FQDESV (reference sequence). This CDR3 contains 12 residues. V gave up 3 bases and J gave up 5 bases, with 7 bases separating them.